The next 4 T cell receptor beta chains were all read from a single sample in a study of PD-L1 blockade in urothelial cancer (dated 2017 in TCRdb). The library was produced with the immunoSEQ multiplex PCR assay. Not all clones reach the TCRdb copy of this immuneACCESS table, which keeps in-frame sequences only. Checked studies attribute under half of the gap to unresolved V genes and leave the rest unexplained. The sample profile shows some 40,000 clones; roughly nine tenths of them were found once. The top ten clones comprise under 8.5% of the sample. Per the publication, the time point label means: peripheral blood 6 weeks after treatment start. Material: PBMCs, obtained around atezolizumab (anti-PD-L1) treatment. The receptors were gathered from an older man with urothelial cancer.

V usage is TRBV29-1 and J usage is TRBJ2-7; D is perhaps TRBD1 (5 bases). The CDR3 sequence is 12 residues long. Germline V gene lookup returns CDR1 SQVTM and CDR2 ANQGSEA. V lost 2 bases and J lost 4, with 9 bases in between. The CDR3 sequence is CSVETQGYEQYF. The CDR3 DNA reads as TGCAGCGTTGAAACGCAGGGATACGAGCAGTACTTC.

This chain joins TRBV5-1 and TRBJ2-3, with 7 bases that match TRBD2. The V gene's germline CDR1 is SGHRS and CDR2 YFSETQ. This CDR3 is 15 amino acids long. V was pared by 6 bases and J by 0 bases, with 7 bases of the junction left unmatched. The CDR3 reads CASTSGGLSTDTQYF. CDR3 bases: TGCGCCAGCACCTCGGGAGGCTTAAGCACAGATACGCAGTATTTT.

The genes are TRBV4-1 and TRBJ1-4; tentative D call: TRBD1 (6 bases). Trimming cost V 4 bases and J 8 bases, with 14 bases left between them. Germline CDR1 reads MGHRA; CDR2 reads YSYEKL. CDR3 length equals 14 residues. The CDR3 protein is CASSPDRTGEKLFF. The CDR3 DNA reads TGCGCCAGCAGCCCGGACAGAACAGGGGAAAAACTGTTTTTT.

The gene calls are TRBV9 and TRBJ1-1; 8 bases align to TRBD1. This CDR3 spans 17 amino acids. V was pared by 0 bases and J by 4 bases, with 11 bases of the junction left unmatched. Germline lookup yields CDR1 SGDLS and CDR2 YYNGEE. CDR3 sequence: CASSVDPQGARSTEAFF. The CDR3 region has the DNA TGTGCCAGCAGCGTAGATCCGCAGGGGGCTCGTAGCACTGAAGCTTTCTTT.